Following are 3 T cell receptor beta chains from one sample sequenced in a study of human T cells and chemical hapten exposure. Noted time point: pre-sensitization, week 0. Treatment described: therapeutic diphenylcyclopropenone sensitization with weekly scalp DPC. Each CDR3 protein gets one entry after TCRdb re-called the RACE reads with MiXCR. The sample records tens of thousands of distinct CDR3 sequences, around 10% being singletons. The source material was whole blood, sampled in connection with sensitization to the hapten diphenylcyclopropenone (DPC). The source is a man aged 35 to 55 with alopecia areata. Some clones in this sample may be carry-over from other donors' samples.

This clonotype showed up many times. The chain combines TRBV28 with TRBJ2-5; 11 nucleotides line up with TRBD1. The CDR3 sequence is 14 residues long. J was trimmed by 3 bases and V by 5 bases; bases with no gene match: 2. Germline V gives CDR1 MDHEN, CDR2 SYDVKM. Here the CDR3 reads CASSPGQGEETQYF. DNA for the CDR3: TGTGCCAGCAGTCCGGGACAGGGGGAAGAGACCCAGTACTTC.

This clonotype was recorded many times. The rearrangement joins TRBV9 to TRBJ2-2, with 7 positions matching TRBD2. The CDR3 consists of 14 residues. V was clipped by 4 bases and J by 4 bases; unmatched bases: 4. From germline, CDR1 is SGDLS and CDR2 YYNGEE. CDR3 protein: CASSSRTSTGELFF. The DNA for the CDR3 is TGTGCCAGCAGCTCACGGACTAGCACCGGGGAGCTGTTTTTT. Full variable domain (remainder filled in from reference TRBV9 and TRBJ2-2): DSGVTQTPKHLITATGQRVTLRCSPRSGDLSVYWYQQSLDQGLQFLIQYYNGEERAKGNILERFSAQQFPDLHSELNLSSLELGDSALYFCASSSRTSTGELFFGEGSRLTVL.

The table lists this clonotype with many counts. This CDR3 is CSARDPLAGNNEQFF. CDR3 DNA sequence: TGCAGTGCTAGAGATCCCCTAGCGGGAAACAATGAGCAGTTCTTC. This chain connects TRBV20-1 to TRBJ2-1, with TRBD2 matching over 9 bases. The V gene end was trimmed by 0 bases and the J gene end by 5 bases; junction bases not matched to a gene: 5. The CDR3 has 15 residues. Looked up from germline, CDR1 is DFQATT and CDR2 is SNEGSKA (reference sequence).